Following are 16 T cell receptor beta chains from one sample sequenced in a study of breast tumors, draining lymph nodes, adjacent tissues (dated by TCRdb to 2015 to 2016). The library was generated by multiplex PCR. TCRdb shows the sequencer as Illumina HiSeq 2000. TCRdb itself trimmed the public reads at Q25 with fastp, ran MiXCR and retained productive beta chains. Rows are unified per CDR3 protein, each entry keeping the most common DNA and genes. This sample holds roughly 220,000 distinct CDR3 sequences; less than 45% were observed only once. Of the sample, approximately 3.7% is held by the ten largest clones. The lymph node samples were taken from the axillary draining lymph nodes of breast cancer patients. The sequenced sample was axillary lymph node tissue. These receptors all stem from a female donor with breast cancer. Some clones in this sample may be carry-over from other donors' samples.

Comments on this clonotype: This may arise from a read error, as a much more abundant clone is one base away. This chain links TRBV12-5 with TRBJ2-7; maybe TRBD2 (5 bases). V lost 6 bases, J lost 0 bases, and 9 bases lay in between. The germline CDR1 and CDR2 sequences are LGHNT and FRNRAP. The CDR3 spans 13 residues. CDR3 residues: CASGSGSSYEQYF. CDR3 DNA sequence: TGTGCTAGTGGCAGCGGCAGCTCCTACGAGCAGTACTTC.

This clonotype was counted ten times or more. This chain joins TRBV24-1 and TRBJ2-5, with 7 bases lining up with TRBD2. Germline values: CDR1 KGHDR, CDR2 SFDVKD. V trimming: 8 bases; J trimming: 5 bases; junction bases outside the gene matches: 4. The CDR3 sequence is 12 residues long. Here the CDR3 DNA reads TGTGCCACCAATCGGGGGGTGGAGACCCAGTACTTC. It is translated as CATNRGVETQYF.

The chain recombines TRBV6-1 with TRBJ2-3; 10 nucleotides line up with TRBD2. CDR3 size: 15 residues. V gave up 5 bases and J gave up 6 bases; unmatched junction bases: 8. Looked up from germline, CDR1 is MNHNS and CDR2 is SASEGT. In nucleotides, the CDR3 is TGTGCCAGCAGTACAAGCGGGGGGGCCGTGGATACGCAGTATTTT. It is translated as CASSTSGGAVDTQYF.

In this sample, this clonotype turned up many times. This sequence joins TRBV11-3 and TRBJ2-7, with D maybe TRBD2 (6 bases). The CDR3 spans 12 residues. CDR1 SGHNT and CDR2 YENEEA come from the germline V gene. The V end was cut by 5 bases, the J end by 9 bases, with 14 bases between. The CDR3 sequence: CASSQRRALQYF. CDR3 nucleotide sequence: TGTGCCAGCAGCCAGAGGAGGGCCTTGCAGTACTTC.

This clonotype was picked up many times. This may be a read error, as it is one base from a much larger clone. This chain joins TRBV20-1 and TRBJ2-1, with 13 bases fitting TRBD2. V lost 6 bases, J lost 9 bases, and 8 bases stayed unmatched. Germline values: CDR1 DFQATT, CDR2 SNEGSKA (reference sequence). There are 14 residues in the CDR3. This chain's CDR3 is CSAGTSGKGTEQFF. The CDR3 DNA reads TGCAGTGCCGGGACTAGCGGGAAGGGGACTGAGCAGTTCTTC.

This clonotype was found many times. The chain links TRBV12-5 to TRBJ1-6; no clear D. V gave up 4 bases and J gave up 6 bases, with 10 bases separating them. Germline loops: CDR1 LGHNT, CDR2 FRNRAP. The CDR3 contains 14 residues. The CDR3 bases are TGTGCTAGTGGTTGGTCGGGAAGTAATTCACCCCTCCACTTT. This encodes CASGWSGSNSPLHF.

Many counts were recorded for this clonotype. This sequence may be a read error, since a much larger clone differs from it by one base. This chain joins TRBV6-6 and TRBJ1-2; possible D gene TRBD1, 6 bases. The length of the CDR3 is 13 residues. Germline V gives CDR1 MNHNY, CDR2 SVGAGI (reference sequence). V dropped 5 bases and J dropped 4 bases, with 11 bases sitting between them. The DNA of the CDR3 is TGTGCCAGCAGTCACGGACAGACCTATGGCTACACCTTC. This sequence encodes CASSHGQTYGYTF.

In DNA form, the CDR3 reads TGTGCCAGCAGTCAAGTTCCAGCGGGAGCCCCTAGCACAGATACGCAGTATTTT. Protein sequence: CASSQVPAGAPSTDTQYF. The chain combines TRBV6-5 with TRBJ2-3; 8 nucleotides agree with TRBD2. The CDR3 extends over 18 amino acids. Trimming removed 5 bases from V and 0 bases from J; junction bases left unmatched: 13. CDR1 and CDR2 (germline): MNHEY, SVGAGI.

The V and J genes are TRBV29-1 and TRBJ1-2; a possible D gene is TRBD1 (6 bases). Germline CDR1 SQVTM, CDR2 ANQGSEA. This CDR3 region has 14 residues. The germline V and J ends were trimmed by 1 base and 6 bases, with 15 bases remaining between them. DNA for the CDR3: TGCAGCGTTGAAGCGGCGGCCAGGGGTAATGGCTACACCTTC. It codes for CSVEAAARGNGYTF.

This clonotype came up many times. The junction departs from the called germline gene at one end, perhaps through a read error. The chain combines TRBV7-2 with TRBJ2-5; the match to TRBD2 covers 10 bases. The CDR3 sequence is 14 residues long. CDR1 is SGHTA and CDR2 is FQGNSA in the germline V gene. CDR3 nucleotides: TGTGCCAGCAGTTTAGCGGGAGGTCAAGAGACCCAGTACTTC. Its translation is CASSLAGGQETQYF.

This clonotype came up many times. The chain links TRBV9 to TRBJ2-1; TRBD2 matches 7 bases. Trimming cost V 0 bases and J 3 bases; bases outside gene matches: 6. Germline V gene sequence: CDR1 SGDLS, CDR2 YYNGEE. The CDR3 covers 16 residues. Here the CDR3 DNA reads TGTGCCAGCAGCGTAGCGGCGGGAGTGAACTACAATGAGCAGTTCTTC. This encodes CASSVAAGVNYNEQFF. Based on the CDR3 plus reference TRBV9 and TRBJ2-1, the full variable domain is DSGVTQTPKHLITATGQRVTLRCSPRSGDLSVYWYQQSLDQGLQFLIQYYNGEERAKGNILERFSAQQFPDLHSELNLSSLELGDSALYFCASSVAAGVNYNEQFFGPGTRLTVL.

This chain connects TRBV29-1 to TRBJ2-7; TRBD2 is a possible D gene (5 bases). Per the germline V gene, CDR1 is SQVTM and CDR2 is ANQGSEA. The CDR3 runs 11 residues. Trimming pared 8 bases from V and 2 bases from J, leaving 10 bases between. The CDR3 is CSLAQTYEQYF. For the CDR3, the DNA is TGCAGCTTAGCGCAGACCTACGAGCAGTACTTC.

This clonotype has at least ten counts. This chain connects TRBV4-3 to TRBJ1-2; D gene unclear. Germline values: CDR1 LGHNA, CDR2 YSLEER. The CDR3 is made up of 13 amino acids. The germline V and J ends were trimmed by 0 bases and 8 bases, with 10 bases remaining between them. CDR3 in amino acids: CASSQDRAGGYTF. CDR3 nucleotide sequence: TGCGCCAGCAGCCAAGATCGTGCGGGGGGCTACACCTTC.

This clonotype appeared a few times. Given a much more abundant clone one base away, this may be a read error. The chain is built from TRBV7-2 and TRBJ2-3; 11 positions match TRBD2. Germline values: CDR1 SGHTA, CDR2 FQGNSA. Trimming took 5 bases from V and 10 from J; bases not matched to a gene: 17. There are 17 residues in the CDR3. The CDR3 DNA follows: TGTGCCAGCAGCGCCGTTCGTAGCGGGGGGGCCATTGGGCCGCAGTATTTT. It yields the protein CASSAVRSGGAIGPQYF.

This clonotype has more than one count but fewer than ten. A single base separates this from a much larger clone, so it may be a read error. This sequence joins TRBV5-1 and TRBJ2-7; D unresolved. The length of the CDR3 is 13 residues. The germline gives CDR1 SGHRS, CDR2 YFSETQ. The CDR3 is CASSWPVSDDQYF. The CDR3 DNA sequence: TGCGCCAGCAGTTGGCCAGTGAGCGACGACCAGTACTTC.

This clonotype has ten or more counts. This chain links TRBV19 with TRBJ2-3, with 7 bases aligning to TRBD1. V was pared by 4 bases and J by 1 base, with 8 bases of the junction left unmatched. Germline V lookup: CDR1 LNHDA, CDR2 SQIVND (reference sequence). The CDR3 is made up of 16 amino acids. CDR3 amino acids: CASSTPRQGGTDTQYF. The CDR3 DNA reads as TGTGCCAGTAGTACCCCAAGACAGGGTGGCACAGATACGCAGTATTTT. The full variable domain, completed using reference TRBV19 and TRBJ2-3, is DGGITQSPKYLFRKEGQNVTLSCEQNLNHDAMYWYRQDPGQGLRLIYYSQIVNDFQKGDIAEGYSVSREKKESFPLTVTSAQKNPTAFYLCASSTPRQGGTDTQYFGPGTRLTVL.